The rows below give T cell receptor beta chains drawn from one sample of a study of CD8 T cells in ankylosing spondylitis. TCRdb reanalysed the 5' RACE reads using MiXCR and keeps one entry per CDR3 protein. The data show a few hundred thousand distinct CDR3 sequences, with about 10% seen just once and under 25% held by the top ten. The sample consisted of blood, either unsorted or a sorted T cell fraction (not recorded which). The source of these receptors is a male donor with ankylosing spondylitis or in good health (not recorded which). Each CDR3 is given without its conserved first and last residue. The order of the fields is V gene, clone size, D gene, CDR3 protein. A D gene is named only where the DNA matches it firmly. Clone size, where shown, is once, few, many, or a class for clones that have expanded.

>TRBV11-2|many|TRBD1
ASSSVKQGADTQY
>TRBV5-1|many|NA
ASSFLDGDNEQF
>TRBV5-5|few|TRBD1
ASSSTGYKDSPLH
>TRBV7-3|many|TRBD1
ASSPPGTGGDTQY
>TRBV7-2|many|NA
ASSLPGVIYGYT
>TRBV28|few|NA
ASSLLDSFYGYT
>TRBV3-1|few|NA
ASTNGPGGPSSYNSPLH
>TRBV29-1|many|NA
SVPGLPSTDTQY
>TRBV20-1|few|TRBD1
SGGTGFEQY
>TRBV11-2|NA|NA
ASSLGLPLGMNTEAF
>TRBV24-1|many|TRBD1
ATSESGTGRYNEQF
>TRBV29-1|many|NA
SERQMGQETQY
>TRBV5-1|many|TRBD1
ASSEGLLRRTGFGYT
>TRBV5-1|few|NA
ASSLASGTEAF
>TRBV7-3|NA|TRBD2
ASSSSGGVNEQF
>TRBV27|many|TRBD1
ASSSLGSQTGGYGYT
>TRBV2|few|NA
ASSAGNRGQPQH
>TRBV7-3|many|NA
ASSLFRQEINTGELF
>TRBV18|NA|TRBD1
ASSPPTGGYNEQF
>TRBV27|many|TRBD1
ASSPGTGTSYEQY
>TRBV7-9|many|NA
ASSRDQGPEAF
>TRBV24-1|NA|NA
ATSETRGGRDNEQF
>TRBV7-2|many|TRBD2
ASSSNLAGVYEQY
>TRBV11-2|NA|NA
ASSLEKGLLLPYNEQF
>TRBV12-3/TRBV12-4|NA|NA
ASRPDLGNEQY
>TRBV30|few|TRBD1
AWTGTGHVDTQY
>TRBV18|NA|TRBD1
ASSTRQGENEKLF
>TRBV27|few|TRBD1
ASSWGPRGRQETQY
>TRBV5-1|many|TRBD1
ASSSGQAEAF
>TRBV7-2|many|NA
ASSSAGTLNTEAF
>TRBV5-1|few|NA
ASSGGTVPNTQY
>TRBV27|many|NA
APSRGQMNTEAF
>TRBV20-1|many|TRBD1
SVNRGGYGYT
>TRBV3-1|many|NA
ASSQVSAGPFDEQY
>TRBV4-2|many|NA
ASSQDLSGGGYT
>TRBV3-1|NA|TRBD1
ASSPLGQGRAEAF
>TRBV7-8|many|TRBD2
ASSPRLAGGSLTDTQY
>TRBV29-1|NA|NA
SVEPLTDTQY
>TRBV5-5|few|NA
ASSLLRSGDSYEQY
>TRBV6-5|many|TRBD1
ASSSRQGRGIQY